These T cell receptor beta chains were read from a single sample in a study of cytomegalovirus exposure and HLA in healthy donors. Some clones are missing from TCRdb's copy, which holds only in-frame ones; the method was immunoSEQ multiplex PCR. In the table there are approximately 160,000 clones, around 72% of which are singletons. Material for sequencing was PBMCs. The receptors stem from a man aged 50-60 years in good health and CMV-seronegative. The CDR3 runs from the conserved cysteine through the conserved F or W. D genes are given only for firm matches. Only some rows state a clone size, as once, few, many or a class for expanded clones.

j_call: TRBJ1-2; v_call: TRBV6-1; clone_size: few; d_call: .; cdr3_nt: TGTGCCAGCAGTTTATCAGACACTTATGGCTACACCTTC; cdr3_aa: CASSLSDTYGYTF
j_call: TRBJ1-1; v_call: TRBV20-1; clone_size: .; d_call: .; cdr3_nt: TGCAGTGCCCGGGGGGGGACTGAAGCTTTCTTT; cdr3_aa: CSARGGTEAFF
j_call: TRBJ1-1; v_call: TRBV29-1; clone_size: .; d_call: TRBD1; cdr3_nt: TGCAGCGTAGAGAAACAGGGGGGCACTGAAGCTTTCTTT; cdr3_aa: CSVEKQGGTEAFF
j_call: TRBJ1-5; v_call: TRBV10-2; clone_size: .; d_call: TRBD1; cdr3_nt: TGCGCCAGCAGTGAAGGGGGCGCAGGGCAGCCCCAGCATTTT; cdr3_aa: CASSEGGAGQPQHF
j_call: TRBJ1-2; v_call: TRBV6-5; clone_size: .; d_call: TRBD1; cdr3_nt: TGTGCCAGCAGTTATCCTGGACAGGGAAACTATGGCTACACCTTC; cdr3_aa: CASSYPGQGNYGYTF
j_call: TRBJ1-5; v_call: TRBV7-2; clone_size: .; d_call: .; cdr3_nt: TGTGCCAGCAGCTTAGCGATGGCGGGGAATCAGCCCCAGCATTTT; cdr3_aa: CASSLAMAGNQPQHF
j_call: TRBJ1-4; v_call: TRBV7-9; clone_size: .; d_call: .; cdr3_nt: TGTGCCAGCAGCTTAGACTCGCACCCTGGAAAACTGTTTTTT; cdr3_aa: CASSLDSHPGKLFF
j_call: TRBJ1-2; v_call: TRBV6-1; clone_size: few; d_call: .; cdr3_nt: TGTGCCAGCAGACAGGACAGAGCTAAGTTCTATGGCTACACCTTC; cdr3_aa: CASRQDRAKFYGYTF
j_call: TRBJ1-1; v_call: TRBV4-1; clone_size: .; d_call: TRBD1; cdr3_nt: TGCGCCAGCAGCCTATCAGGGGGCACTGAAGCTTTCTTT; cdr3_aa: CASSLSGGTEAFF
j_call: TRBJ2-5; v_call: TRBV6-1; clone_size: .; d_call: .; cdr3_nt: TGTGCCAGCAGTGTATCTTCGTACCAAGAGACCCAGTACTTC; cdr3_aa: CASSVSSYQETQYF
j_call: TRBJ1-2; v_call: TRBV29-1; clone_size: few; d_call: .; cdr3_nt: TGCAGCGTTGAAGATCAGGACAGTAACTATGGCTACACCTTC; cdr3_aa: CSVEDQDSNYGYTF
j_call: TRBJ2-3; v_call: TRBV28; clone_size: .; d_call: .; cdr3_nt: TGTGCCAGCACCCTAGTTTTATCTAGCACAGATACGCAGTATTTT; cdr3_aa: CASTLVLSSTDTQYF
j_call: TRBJ2-3; v_call: TRBV11-2; clone_size: .; d_call: .; cdr3_nt: TGTGCCAGCAGCAGAGGGGGAGGGGTGAGCACAGATACGCAGTATTTT; cdr3_aa: CASSRGGGVSTDTQYF
j_call: TRBJ2-5; v_call: TRBV28; clone_size: .; d_call: TRBD2; cdr3_nt: TGTGCCAGCAGCCCTCCCGGGACTAGCGGGGGGTCTGCCATCCTTCCGGGAGAGACCCAGTACTTC; cdr3_aa: CASSPPGTSGGSAILPGETQYF
j_call: TRBJ1-1; v_call: TRBV27; clone_size: .; d_call: TRBD1; cdr3_nt: TGTGCCAGCAGTCCGATAGGGACAGGGAGGAGGAGTGAAGCTTTCTTT; cdr3_aa: CASSPIGTGRRSEAFF
j_call: TRBJ1-2; v_call: TRBV19; clone_size: .; d_call: .; cdr3_nt: TGTGCCAGTAGTATAGTCGACTATGGCTACACCTTC; cdr3_aa: CASSIVDYGYTF
j_call: TRBJ2-7; v_call: TRBV6-4; clone_size: .; d_call: .; cdr3_nt: TGTGCCAGCAGTCCCGGTACCTACGAGCAGTACTTC; cdr3_aa: CASSPGTYEQYF
j_call: TRBJ1-1; v_call: TRBV18; clone_size: .; d_call: .; cdr3_nt: TGTGCCAGCTCCACTGGGGCTAAGACACTGAACACTGAAGCTTTCTTT; cdr3_aa: CASSTGAKTLNTEAFF
j_call: TRBJ1-1; v_call: TRBV27; clone_size: .; d_call: .; cdr3_nt: TGTGCCAGCAGTTTGGGCAGGACTATTATGAACACTGAAGCTTTCTTT; cdr3_aa: CASSLGRTIMNTEAFF
j_call: TRBJ1-2; v_call: TRBV5-1; clone_size: .; d_call: .; cdr3_nt: TGCGCCAGCAGCGTCGCGGGGAGGACTAACTATGGCTACACCTTC; cdr3_aa: CASSVAGRTNYGYTF
j_call: TRBJ1-1; v_call: TRBV5-1; clone_size: .; d_call: .; cdr3_nt: TGCGCCAGCAGCTTGGCGGGGTTAGCGAACACTGAAGCTTTCTTT; cdr3_aa: CASSLAGLANTEAFF
j_call: TRBJ2-3; v_call: TRBV7-9; clone_size: .; d_call: TRBD2; cdr3_nt: TGTGCCAGCAGCCTCCTCCTAGCGGGGGGGCCGAAAGATACGCAGTATTTT; cdr3_aa: CASSLLLAGGPKDTQYF
j_call: TRBJ1-5; v_call: TRBV18; clone_size: .; d_call: .; cdr3_nt: TGTGCCAGCTCACCACGCCCGGGACAAGATAGCAATCAGCCCCAGCATTTT; cdr3_aa: CASSPRPGQDSNQPQHF
j_call: TRBJ1-3; v_call: TRBV5-1; clone_size: .; d_call: .; cdr3_nt: TGCGCCAGCAGCTTGGAGGGGAACTCTGGAAACACCATATATTTT; cdr3_aa: CASSLEGNSGNTIYF
j_call: TRBJ1-1; v_call: TRBV20-1; clone_size: .; d_call: .; cdr3_nt: TGCAGTGCTAGGCGGAACACTGAAGCTTTCTTT; cdr3_aa: CSARRNTEAFF
j_call: TRBJ1-1; v_call: TRBV5-4; clone_size: .; d_call: .; cdr3_nt: TGTGCCAGCAGCCTGCAATTTGGAGCGAACACTGAAGCTTTCTTT; cdr3_aa: CASSLQFGANTEAFF
j_call: TRBJ1-3; v_call: TRBV4-3; clone_size: .; d_call: .; cdr3_nt: TGCGCCAGCAGCCAGAGGCCATCGGTGGGTTCCGGAAACACCATATATTTT; cdr3_aa: CASSQRPSVGSGNTIYF
j_call: TRBJ2-1; v_call: TRBV4-2; clone_size: once; d_call: TRBD1; cdr3_nt: TGTGCCAGCAGCCACCGGACAGGGGGTCTTCCAGGGGGTGAGCAGTTCTTC; cdr3_aa: CASSHRTGGLPGGEQFF
j_call: TRBJ2-1; v_call: TRBV28; clone_size: .; d_call: .; cdr3_nt: TGTGCCAGCAGTTTGCGGGATGAGCAGTTCTTC; cdr3_aa: CASSLRDEQFF
j_call: TRBJ1-4; v_call: TRBV5-1; clone_size: .; d_call: TRBD1; cdr3_nt: TGCGCCAGCAGCCCTAGACAGGGACCTAATGAAAAACTGTTTTTT; cdr3_aa: CASSPRQGPNEKLFF
j_call: TRBJ2-7; v_call: TRBV5-4; clone_size: .; d_call: TRBD1; cdr3_nt: TGTGCCAGCAGCCGGGGACAGGGATTCCTACAGGGTTCCTACGAGCAGTACTTC; cdr3_aa: CASSRGQGFLQGSYEQYF
j_call: TRBJ1-2; v_call: TRBV5-6; clone_size: .; d_call: TRBD1; cdr3_nt: TGTGCCAGCACCTCCGACAGGGTCTATGGCTACACCTTC; cdr3_aa: CASTSDRVYGYTF
j_call: TRBJ2-7; v_call: TRBV19; clone_size: .; d_call: TRBD1; cdr3_nt: TGTGCCAGCCGACAGGGGGCATCCTACGAGCAGTACTTC; cdr3_aa: CASRQGASYEQYF
j_call: TRBJ1-3; v_call: TRBV18; clone_size: .; d_call: .; cdr3_nt: TGTGCCAGCTCACCACCATCATCCGGACTGACCCGAAACACCATATATTTT; cdr3_aa: CASSPPSSGLTRNTIYF
j_call: TRBJ1-1; v_call: TRBV5-4; clone_size: many; d_call: TRBD1; cdr3_nt: TGTGCCAGCAGCTCTGAGACAGGGACTGAAGCTTTCTTT; cdr3_aa: CASSSETGTEAFF
j_call: TRBJ1-1; v_call: TRBV6-1; clone_size: few; d_call: .; cdr3_nt: TGTGCCAGCAGACTTATCGACAGACCAAACACTGAAGCTTTCTTT; cdr3_aa: CASRLIDRPNTEAFF
j_call: TRBJ1-1; v_call: TRBV7-2; clone_size: .; d_call: .; cdr3_nt: TGTGCCAGCAGCTCCACCGGGACACTGAACACTGAAGCTTTCTTT; cdr3_aa: CASSSTGTLNTEAFF
j_call: TRBJ1-1; v_call: TRBV5-4; clone_size: .; d_call: .; cdr3_nt: TGTGCCAGCAGCTTGCCGGGGATGACGGATGAAGCTTTCTTT; cdr3_aa: CASSLPGMTDEAFF
j_call: TRBJ1-1; v_call: TRBV6-6; clone_size: .; d_call: .; cdr3_nt: TGTGCCAGCAGTTACCGGGGGGAAGCTTTCTTT; cdr3_aa: CASSYRGEAFF
j_call: TRBJ1-5; v_call: TRBV5-1; clone_size: few; d_call: TRBD1; cdr3_nt: TGCGCCAGCAGCCCGGGACAGGGGACCAATCAGCCCCAGCATTTT; cdr3_aa: CASSPGQGTNQPQHF
j_call: TRBJ2-2; v_call: TRBV5-1; clone_size: .; d_call: .; cdr3_nt: TGCGCCAGCAGCTTGGCGTCCTTCACCGGGGAGCTGTTTTTT; cdr3_aa: CASSLASFTGELFF
j_call: TRBJ1-1; v_call: TRBV21-1; clone_size: .; d_call: .; cdr3_nt: TGTGCCAGCAGCAAAGGTGACGGACTACTCGACAACACTGAAGCTTTCTTT; cdr3_aa: CASSKGDGLLDNTEAFF
j_call: TRBJ1-5; v_call: TRBV5-1; clone_size: .; d_call: .; cdr3_nt: TGCGCCAGCAGCTTGGGTCAGGGTAAGGGGCAGCCCCAGCATTTT; cdr3_aa: CASSLGQGKGQPQHF
j_call: TRBJ2-1; v_call: TRBV19; clone_size: few; d_call: TRBD1; cdr3_nt: TGTGCCAGTAGTCTCCGGGACAGGGACTACAATGAGCAGTTCTTC; cdr3_aa: CASSLRDRDYNEQFF
j_call: TRBJ1-2; v_call: TRBV2; clone_size: .; d_call: .; cdr3_nt: TGTGCCAGCACCCCCGGCAGGGGACACGGCTACACCTTC; cdr3_aa: CASTPGRGHGYTF
j_call: TRBJ1-5; v_call: TRBV28; clone_size: .; d_call: .; cdr3_nt: TGTGCCAGCAGTTTGGGGACATCCAATCAGCCCCAGCATTTT; cdr3_aa: CASSLGTSNQPQHF
j_call: TRBJ1-4; v_call: TRBV11-2; clone_size: .; d_call: TRBD1; cdr3_nt: TGTGCCAGCAGCTGGGGGGACAGATCTAATGAAAAACTGTTTTTT; cdr3_aa: CASSWGDRSNEKLFF
j_call: TRBJ2-3; v_call: TRBV5-5; clone_size: .; d_call: .; cdr3_nt: TGTGTGACGGGGGTGGGCACAGATACGCAGTATTTT; cdr3_aa: CVTGVGTDTQYF
j_call: TRBJ1-6; v_call: TRBV11-2; clone_size: few; d_call: .; cdr3_nt: TGTGCCAGCAGCTTGCCGGGAAAAGGCTCACCCCTCCACTTT; cdr3_aa: CASSLPGKGSPLHF
j_call: TRBJ1-5; v_call: TRBV6-1; clone_size: .; d_call: TRBD1; cdr3_nt: TGTGCCAGCAGTGAATATATCGGGACAGGGGTTCAGCCCCAGCATTTT; cdr3_aa: CASSEYIGTGVQPQHF